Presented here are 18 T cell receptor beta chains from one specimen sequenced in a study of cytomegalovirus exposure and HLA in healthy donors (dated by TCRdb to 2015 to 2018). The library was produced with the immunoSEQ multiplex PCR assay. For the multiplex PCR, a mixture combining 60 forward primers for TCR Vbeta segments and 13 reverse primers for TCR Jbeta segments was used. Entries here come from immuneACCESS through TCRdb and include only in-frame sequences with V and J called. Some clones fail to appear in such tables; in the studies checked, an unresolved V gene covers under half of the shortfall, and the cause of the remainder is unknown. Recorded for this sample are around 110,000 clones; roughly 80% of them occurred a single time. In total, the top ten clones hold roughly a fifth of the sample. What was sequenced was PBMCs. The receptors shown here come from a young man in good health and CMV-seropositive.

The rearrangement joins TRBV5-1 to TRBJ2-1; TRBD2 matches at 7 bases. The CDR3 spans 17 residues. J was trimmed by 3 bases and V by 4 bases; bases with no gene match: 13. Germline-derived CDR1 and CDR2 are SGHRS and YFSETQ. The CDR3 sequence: CASSPLSGALNYNEQFF. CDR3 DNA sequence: TGCGCCAGCAGCCCCCTCAGCGGGGCCCTTAACTACAATGAGCAGTTCTTC.

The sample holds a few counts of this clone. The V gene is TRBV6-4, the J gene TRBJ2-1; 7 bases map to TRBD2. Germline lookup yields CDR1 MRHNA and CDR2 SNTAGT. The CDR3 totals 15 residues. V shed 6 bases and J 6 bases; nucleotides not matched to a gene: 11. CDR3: CASSSVAGDSNEQFF. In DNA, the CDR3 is TGTGCCAGCAGCTCAGTTGCGGGAGATAGCAATGAGCAGTTCTTC.

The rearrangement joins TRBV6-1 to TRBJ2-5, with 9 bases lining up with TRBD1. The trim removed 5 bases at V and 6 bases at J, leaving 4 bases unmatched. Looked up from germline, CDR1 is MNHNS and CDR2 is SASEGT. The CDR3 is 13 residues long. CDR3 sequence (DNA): TGTGCCAGCAGTACAGGGGGCGTACAGACCCAGTACTTC. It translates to CASSTGGVQTQYF.

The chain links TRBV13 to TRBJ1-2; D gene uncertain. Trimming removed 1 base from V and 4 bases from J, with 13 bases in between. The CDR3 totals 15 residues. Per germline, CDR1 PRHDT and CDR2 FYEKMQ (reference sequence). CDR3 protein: CASSLVTTHTYGYTF. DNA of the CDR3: TGTGCCAGCAGCTTAGTAACCACCCACACCTATGGCTACACCTTC.

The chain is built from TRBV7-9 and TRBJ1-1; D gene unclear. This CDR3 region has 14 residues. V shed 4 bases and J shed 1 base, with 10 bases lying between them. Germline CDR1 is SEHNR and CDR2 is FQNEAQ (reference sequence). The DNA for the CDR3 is TGTGCCAGCAGCTGGAGGTTGGAGAACACTGAAGCTTTCTTT. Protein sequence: CASSWRLENTEAFF.

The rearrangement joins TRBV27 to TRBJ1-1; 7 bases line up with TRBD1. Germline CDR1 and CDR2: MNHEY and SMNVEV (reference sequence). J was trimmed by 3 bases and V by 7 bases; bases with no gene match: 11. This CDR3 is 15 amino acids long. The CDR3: CASNHWGDSYTEAFF. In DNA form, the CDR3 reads TGTGCCAGCAACCACTGGGGGGACAGTTACACTGAAGCTTTCTTT.

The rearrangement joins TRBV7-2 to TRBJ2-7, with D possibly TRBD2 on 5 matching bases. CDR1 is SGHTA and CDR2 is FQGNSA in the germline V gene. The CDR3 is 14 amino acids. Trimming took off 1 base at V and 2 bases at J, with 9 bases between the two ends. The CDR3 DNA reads TGTGCCAGCAGCTTAGGAGTCGGGACCTACGAGCAGTACTTC. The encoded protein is CASSLGVGTYEQYF.

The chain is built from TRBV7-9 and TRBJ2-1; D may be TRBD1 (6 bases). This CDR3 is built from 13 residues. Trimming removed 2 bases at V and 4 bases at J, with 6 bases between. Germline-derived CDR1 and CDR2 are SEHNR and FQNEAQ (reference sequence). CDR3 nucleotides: TGTGCCAGCAGCTTACAGGGGTACAATGAGCAGTTCTTC. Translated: CASSLQGYNEQFF.

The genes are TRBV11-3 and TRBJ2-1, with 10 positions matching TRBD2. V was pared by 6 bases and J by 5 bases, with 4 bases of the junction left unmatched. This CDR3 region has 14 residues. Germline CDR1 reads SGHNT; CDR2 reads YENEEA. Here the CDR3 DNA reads TGTGCCAGCAGTCTAGCGGGGGAAAACAATGAGCAGTTCTTC. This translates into CASSLAGENNEQFF.

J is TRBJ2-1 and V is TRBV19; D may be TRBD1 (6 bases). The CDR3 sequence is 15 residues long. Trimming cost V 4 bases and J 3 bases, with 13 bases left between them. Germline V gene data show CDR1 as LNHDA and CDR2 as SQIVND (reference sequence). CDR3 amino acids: CASSTYRDLYNEQFF. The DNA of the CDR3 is TGTGCCAGTAGTACCTACAGGGATCTCTACAATGAGCAGTTCTTC.

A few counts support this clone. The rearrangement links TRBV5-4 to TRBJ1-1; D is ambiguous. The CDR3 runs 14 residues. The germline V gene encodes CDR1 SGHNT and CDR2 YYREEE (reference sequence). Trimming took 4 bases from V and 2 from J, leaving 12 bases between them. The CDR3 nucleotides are TGTGCCAGCAGCCCGGGGAGGGAAAACACTGAAGCTTTCTTT. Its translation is CASSPGRENTEAFF.

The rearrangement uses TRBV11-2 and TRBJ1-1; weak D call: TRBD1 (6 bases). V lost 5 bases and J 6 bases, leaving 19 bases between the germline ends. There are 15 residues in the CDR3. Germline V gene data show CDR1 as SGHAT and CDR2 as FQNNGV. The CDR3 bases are TGTGCCAGCAGCGCACTCACAGGGAGGGATTCTGAAGCTTTCTTT. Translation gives CASSALTGRDSEAFF.

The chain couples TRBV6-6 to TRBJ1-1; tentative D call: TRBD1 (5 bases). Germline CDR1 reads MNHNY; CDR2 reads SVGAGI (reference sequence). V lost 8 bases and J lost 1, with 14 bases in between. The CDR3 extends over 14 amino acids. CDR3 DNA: TGTGCCAGCTCAAATCAGGGTCGGAACACTGAAGCTTTCTTT. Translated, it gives CASSNQGRNTEAFF.

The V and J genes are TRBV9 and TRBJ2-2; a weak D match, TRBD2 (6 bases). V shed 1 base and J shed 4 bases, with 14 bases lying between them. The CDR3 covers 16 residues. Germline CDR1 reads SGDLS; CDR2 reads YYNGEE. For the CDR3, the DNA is TGTGCCAGCAGCGTAAATCGGGGGACCGGCACCGGGGAGCTGTTTTTT. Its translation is CASSVNRGTGTGELFF.

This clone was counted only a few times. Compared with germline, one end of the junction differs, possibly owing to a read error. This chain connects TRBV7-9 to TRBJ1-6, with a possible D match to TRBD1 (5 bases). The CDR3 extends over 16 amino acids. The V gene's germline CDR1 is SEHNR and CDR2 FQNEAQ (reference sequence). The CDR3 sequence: CSSSFTSGGADSPLHF. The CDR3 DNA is TGTTCCAGCAGCTTCACGTCGGGTGGGGCGGATTCACCCCTCCACTTT.

CDR3 region: CASSPGMNYEQYV. The CDR3 coding sequence is TGTGCCAGCAGTCCGGGGATGAACTACGAGCAGTACGTC. The V gene is TRBV28, the J gene TRBJ2-7; a weak D match, TRBD2 (5 bases). Germline V lookup: CDR1 MDHEN, CDR2 SYDVKM. Deletions cut 5 bases from V and 3 bases from J, with 11 bases between. The CDR3 length is 13 residues.

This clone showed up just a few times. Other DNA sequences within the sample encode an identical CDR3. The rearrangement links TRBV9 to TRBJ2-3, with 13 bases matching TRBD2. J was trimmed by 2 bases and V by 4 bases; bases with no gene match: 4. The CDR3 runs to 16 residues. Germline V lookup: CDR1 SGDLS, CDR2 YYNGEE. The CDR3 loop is CASSSGLAGVTDTQYF. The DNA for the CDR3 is TGTGCCAGCAGCTCAGGACTAGCGGGAGTCACAGATACGCAGTATTTT.

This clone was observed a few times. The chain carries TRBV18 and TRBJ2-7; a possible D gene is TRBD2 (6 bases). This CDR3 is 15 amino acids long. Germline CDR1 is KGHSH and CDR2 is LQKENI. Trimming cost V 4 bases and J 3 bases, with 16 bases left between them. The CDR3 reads CASSRSPGEGYEQYV. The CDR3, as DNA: TGTGCCAGCTCACGATCACCGGGAGAAGGCTACGAGCAGTACGTC.